These 5 T cell receptor beta chains were sequenced from one sample in a study of cytomegalovirus exposure and HLA in healthy donors (dated by TCRdb to 2017 to 2019). Receptors were amplified or captured by the immunoSEQ multiplex PCR assay. For the multiplex PCR, a mixture combining 60 forward primers for TCR Vbeta segments and 13 reverse primers for TCR Jbeta segments was used. TCRdb's version of the immuneACCESS table is confined to in-frame rearrangements and falls short of the full clone set. An unresolved V gene accounts for under half of the shortfall where checked; the remainder is of unknown origin. This sample gives some 200,000 clones in total; roughly 80% of them show up just once. Clones ranked in the top ten supply around 0.75% of the sample. Specimen: PBMCs. These receptors were taken from a young woman in good health and CMV-seronegative.

DNA for the CDR3: TGTGCCAGCACTACAGGGGCAGGATCGCAGTATTTT. Translated: CASTTGAGSQYF. The rearrangement uses TRBV6-6 and TRBJ2-3; 7 nucleotides agree with TRBD1. With 7 bases clipped from V and 10 bases from J, the junction kept 8 bases outside the gene matches. The CDR3 is made up of 12 amino acids. Germline loops: CDR1 MNHNY, CDR2 SVGAGI (reference sequence).

The chain links TRBV6-5 to TRBJ2-5, with 7 positions matching TRBD1. The ends lost 5 bases at V and 5 bases at J; junction bases unmatched: 8. There are 14 residues in the CDR3. Germline V gives CDR1 MNHEY, CDR2 SVGAGI. CDR3 protein: CASSPEQGWETQYF. The CDR3 DNA reads as TGTGCCAGCAGTCCGGAACAGGGGTGGGAGACCCAGTACTTC.

This CDR3 reads CASSESEETQYF. The CDR3 coding sequence is TGTGCCAGCAGTGAATCGGAAGAGACCCAGTACTTC. J is TRBJ2-5 and V is TRBV2; D remains unclear. The CDR3 is made up of 12 amino acids. Germline values: CDR1 SNHLY, CDR2 FYNNEI. Trimming pared 2 bases from V and 3 bases from J, leaving 4 bases between.

This chain joins TRBV11-2 and TRBJ2-5; D not resolved. Per germline, CDR1 SGHAT and CDR2 FQNNGV. CDR3 length: 16 amino acids. Trimming left V 4 bases short and J 1 base short, with 16 bases between. This CDR3 reads CASSSLTSLPQETQYF. The DNA of the CDR3 is TGTGCCAGCAGCTCCCTGACAAGCCTGCCCCAAGAGACCCAGTACTTC.

The chain is built from TRBV2 and TRBJ2-1; a possible D gene is TRBD2 (7 bases). The CDR3 loop spans 15 amino acids. V lost 6 bases and J lost 5, with 17 bases in between. Per germline, CDR1 SNHLY and CDR2 FYNNEI. The CDR3 DNA follows: TGTGCCAGCAGATTAGGGGGGGTTACCAACAATGAGCAGTTCTTC. Its translation: CASRLGGVTNNEQFF.